The present TCR beta chain was sequenced within a study of blood T cells in healthy people across ages. Study at large: Through template switching, about one barcoded beta molecule was captured per two T cells, as measured in model experiments.

Primers used in a second PCR of about 7 to 11 cycles were a sample-barcoded 5' primer and a J-beta primer mix. Per-sample output comprised a minimum of 3 million paired-end reads containing CDR3. Each CDR3 protein gets one entry after TCRdb re-called the 5' RACE reads with MiXCR. The repertoire holds just under 900,000 distinct CDR3 sequences, with more than 25% as singletons. The V end was cut by 3 bases, the J end by 9 bases, with 15 bases between. The CDR3 runs 13 residues. At least ten counts were recorded for this clonotype. The antigen remains unidentified. This could be a read error, since a much larger clone is one nucleotide away. Notes on the study in general: Older age coincided with a roughly linear decline in TCR beta diversity per million T cells. Naive T cell percentage and TCR beta diversity correlated strongly.

The source material was blood. This rearrangement joins TRBV12-3 or TRBV12-4 to TRBJ2-7; D is perhaps TRBD2 (6 bases). This clonotype was obtained from a woman of 80 years or more in good health. CDR3 coding DNA: TGTGCCAGCAGTTTGGAGGGATGCTCAGGGCAGTACTTC. As protein: CASSLEGCSGQYF.